The clone carrying this T cell receptor (beta chain) was counted many times. The antigen remains undetermined. TCRdb reprocessed the 5' RACE reads with MiXCR, giving one entry per CDR3 protein. The sample lists about 510,000 distinct CDR3 sequences; roughly 5.3% were seen once. This sample is part of a study of CD8 T cells in ankylosing spondylitis. Whole-study results and caveats: One TCR beta motif, made up of 7 or 8 highly homologous variants, appeared characteristic of ankylosing spondylitis blood. Reports of some motif variants in reactive arthritis synovial fluid and blood predate this one.

Trimming removed 5 bases at V and 0 bases at J, with 13 bases between. From germline, CDR1 is SGHTA and CDR2 FQGTGA. The CDR3 runs to 16 residues. This TCR derives from a male donor with ankylosing spondylitis. This rearrangement joins TRBV7-3 to TRBJ1-4; TRBD1 is a possible D gene (5 bases). Sequencing used blood, either unsorted or a sorted T cell fraction (not recorded which). CDR3 in DNA: TGTGCCAGCAGCCCCGGTGGGACCGCAACTAATGAAAAACTGTTTTTT. Its protein product is CASSPGGTATNEKLFF.